The 3 T cell receptor beta chains below come from one sample, sequenced in a study of T-cell reconstitution after alpha-beta-depleted transplantation in children. As it was prepared, the TCRbeta library received unique molecular identifiers. A single record per CDR3 protein comes from TCRdb applying MiXCR to the PCR reads. The sample contains just over 350,000 distinct CDR3 sequences, 13% of which appear only once. The sample was PBMCs, taken from the stem cell graft. The receptors stem from a human donor who donated a stem cell graft to a child with Fanconi anemia.

For this clonotype: Given a much more abundant clone one base away, this may be a read error. The V gene is TRBV20-1, the J gene TRBJ2-2; D call uncertain. Germline V gene lookup returns CDR1 DFQATT and CDR2 SNEGSKA (reference sequence). The CDR3 has 12 residues. The CDR3 DNA is TGCTGTGCTAGAAAGACTACCGGGGAGCTGTTTTTT. Protein product: CCARKTTGELFF.

The chain is built from TRBV7-2 and TRBJ2-5; either TRBD1 or TRBD2 may fit D (5 bases each). Germline CDR1 is SGHTA and CDR2 is FQGNSA. The CDR3 is 16 residues long. With 6 bases removed from V and 1 base from J, the gap between germline ends came to 18 bases. CDR3 bases: TGTGCCAGCAGTCAATTCGGGACCCACGGCCAAGAGACCCAGTACTTC. Protein: CASSQFGTHGQETQYF.

This clonotype was observed at least ten times. J is TRBJ2-3 and V is TRBV20-1; 10 bases map to TRBD1. The V gene end was trimmed by 3 bases and the J gene end by 3 bases; junction bases not matched to a gene: 6. Germline V lookup: CDR1 DFQATT, CDR2 SNEGSKA (reference sequence). The CDR3 length is 15 residues. The chain's CDR3 is CSARADRGRTDTQYF. Here the CDR3 DNA reads TGCAGTGCTAGGGCTGACAGGGGGCGGACAGATACGCAGTATTTT.